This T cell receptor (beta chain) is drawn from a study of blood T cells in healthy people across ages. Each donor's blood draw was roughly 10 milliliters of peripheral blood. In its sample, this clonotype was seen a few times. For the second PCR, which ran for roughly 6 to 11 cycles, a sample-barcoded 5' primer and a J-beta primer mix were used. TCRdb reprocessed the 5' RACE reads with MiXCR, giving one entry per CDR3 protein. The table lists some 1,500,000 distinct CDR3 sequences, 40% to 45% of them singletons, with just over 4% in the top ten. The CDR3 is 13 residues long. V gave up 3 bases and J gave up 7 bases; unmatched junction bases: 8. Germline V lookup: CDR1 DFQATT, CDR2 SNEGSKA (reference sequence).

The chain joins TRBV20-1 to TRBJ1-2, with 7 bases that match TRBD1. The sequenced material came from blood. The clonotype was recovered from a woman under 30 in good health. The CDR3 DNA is TGCAGTGCTAGGATGACAGGGATCCTTGGCTACACCTTC. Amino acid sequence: CSARMTGILGYTF.